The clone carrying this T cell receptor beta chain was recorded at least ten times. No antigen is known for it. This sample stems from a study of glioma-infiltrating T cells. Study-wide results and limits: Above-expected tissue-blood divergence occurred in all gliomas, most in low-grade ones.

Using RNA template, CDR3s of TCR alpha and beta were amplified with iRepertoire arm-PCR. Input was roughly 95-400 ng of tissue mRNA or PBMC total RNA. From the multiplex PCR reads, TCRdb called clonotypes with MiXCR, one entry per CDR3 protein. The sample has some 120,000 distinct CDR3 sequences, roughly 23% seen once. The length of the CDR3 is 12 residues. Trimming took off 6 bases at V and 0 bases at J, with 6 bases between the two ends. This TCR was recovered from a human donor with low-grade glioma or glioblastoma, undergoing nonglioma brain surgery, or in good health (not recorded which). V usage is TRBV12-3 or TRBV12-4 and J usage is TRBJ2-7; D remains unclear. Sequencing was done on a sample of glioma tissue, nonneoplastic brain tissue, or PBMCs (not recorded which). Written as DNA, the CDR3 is TGTGCCAGCAGCCGGAGCTCCTACGAGCAGTACTTC. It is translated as CASSRSSYEQYF.